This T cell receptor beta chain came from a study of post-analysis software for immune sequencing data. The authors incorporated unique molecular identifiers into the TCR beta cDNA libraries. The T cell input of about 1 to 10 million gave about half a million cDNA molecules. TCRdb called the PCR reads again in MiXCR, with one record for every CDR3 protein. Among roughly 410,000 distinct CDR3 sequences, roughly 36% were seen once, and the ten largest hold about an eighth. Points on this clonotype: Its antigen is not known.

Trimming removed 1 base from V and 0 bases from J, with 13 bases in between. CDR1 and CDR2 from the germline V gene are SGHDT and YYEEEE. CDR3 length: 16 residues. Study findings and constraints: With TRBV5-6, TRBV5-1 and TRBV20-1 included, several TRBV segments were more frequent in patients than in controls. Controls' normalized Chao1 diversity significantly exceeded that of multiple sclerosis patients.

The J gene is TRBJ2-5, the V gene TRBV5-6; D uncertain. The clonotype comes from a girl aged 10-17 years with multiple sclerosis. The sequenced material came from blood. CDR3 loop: CASSLTPIQYQETQYF. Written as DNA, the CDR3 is TGTGCCAGCAGCTTGACGCCCATACAGTACCAAGAGACCCAGTACTTC.